A single sample is the source of the 16 T cell receptor beta chains below, sequenced in a study of cytomegalovirus exposure and HLA in healthy donors. This PCR relied on a set of 60 Vbeta primers and 13 Jbeta primers. TCRdb's copy holds only in-frame clones and misses some; the assay was immunoSEQ multiplex PCR. The sample has about 130,000 clones; around 87% are singletons. The source material was PBMCs. The origin of the receptors is a woman aged 30 to 39 in good health and CMV-seronegative.

The rearrangement uses TRBV30 and TRBJ1-2; no definite D call. The CDR3 contains 12 residues. Germline assignment: CDR1 GTSNPN and CDR2 SVGIG (reference sequence). With 4 bases removed from V and 5 bases from J, the gap between germline ends came to 11 bases. CDR3 sequence: CAWKRGTYGYTF. The CDR3 bases are TGTGCCTGGAAGCGGGGAACTTATGGCTACACCTTC. The variable domain in full, completed from reference TRBV30 and TRBJ1-2, reads SQTIHQWPATLVQPVGSPLSLECTVEGTSNPNLYWYRQAAGRGLQLLFYSVGIGQISSEVPQNLSASRPQDRQFILSSKKLLLSDSGFYLCAWKRGTYGYTFGSGTRLTVV.

The chain employs TRBV28 and TRBJ2-5, with 9 bases lining up with TRBD2. Near its end, the DNA agrees better with TRBJ2-7, so the J call may be wrong. Germline loops: CDR1 MDHEN, CDR2 SYDVKM. CDR3 length: 15 amino acids. The CDR3 nucleotides read TGTGCCAGCAGTCCCCGACTAGCGGCACGCTACGAGCAGTACTTC. Amino acids: CASSPRLAARYEQYF.

This clone came up a few times. V is TRBV5-4 and J is TRBJ1-1; 7 nucleotides agree with TRBD1. Trimming cost V 5 bases and J 6 bases; bases outside gene matches: 7. Germline lookup yields CDR1 SGHNT and CDR2 YYREEE (reference sequence). This CDR3 is built from 13 residues. The CDR3 nucleotides are TGTGCCAGCAGTACCGGACAGGCCTCTGAAGCTTTCTTT. It is translated as CASSTGQASEAFF.

This chain joins TRBV4-1 and TRBJ2-7; tentatively, D is TRBD1 (5 bases). Germline V CDR1 and CDR2: MGHRA, YSYEKL. The germline V and J ends were trimmed by 4 bases and 0 bases, with 7 bases remaining between them. This CDR3 is built from 13 residues. The CDR3 spells CASSLDSSYEQYF. Written as DNA, the CDR3 is TGCGCCAGCAGCCTCGACAGCTCCTACGAGCAGTACTTC.

The V gene is TRBV10-3, the J gene TRBJ1-1; D might be TRBD1 (5 bases). This CDR3 spans 16 amino acids. Germline CDR1 ENHRY, CDR2 SYGVKD. The V gene lost 4 bases and the J gene lost 3 bases, with 18 bases spanning the gap. The CDR3 is CAISVSGTGTDTEAFF. The CDR3 nucleotides are TGTGCCATCAGTGTGTCCGGGACTGGAACGGACACTGAAGCTTTCTTT.

V usage is TRBV11-2 and J usage is TRBJ2-7, with TRBD1 identical over 9 bases. The trim removed 6 bases at V and 3 bases at J, leaving 9 bases unmatched. Germline CDR1 and CDR2: SGHAT and FQNNGV. The CDR3 runs to 15 residues. The CDR3 DNA reads TGTGCCAGCAGGTCTCCCGGGACAGGGCGCTACGAGCAGTACTTC. This sequence encodes CASRSPGTGRYEQYF.

The chain links TRBV7-9 to TRBJ2-7; no clear D gene. The germline gives CDR1 SEHNR, CDR2 FQNEAQ (reference sequence). This CDR3 has 14 amino acids. Trimming cost V 1 base and J 2 bases, with 9 bases left between them. The CDR3 DNA reads TGTGCCAGCAGCTTAGGACTCCCTCCCTACGAGCAGTACTTC. Translated, it gives CASSLGLPPYEQYF.

The chain uses TRBV6-5 and TRBJ2-5; TRBD2 aligns across 9 bases. This CDR3 is built from 16 residues. Germline V gene data show CDR1 as MNHEY and CDR2 as SVGAGI. V lost 0 bases to trimming and J lost 7 bases; unmatched junction nucleotides: 9. CDR3 in amino acids: CASSYSQASGEGTQYF. In nucleotides, the CDR3 is TGTGCCAGCAGTTACTCGCAGGCTAGCGGGGAAGGGACCCAGTACTTC.

The CDR3 loop is CATSREPTGVGSNQPQHF. The CDR3 nucleotides are TGTGCCACCAGCAGAGAACCCACGGGGGTCGGTAGCAATCAGCCCCAGCATTTT. The rearrangement links TRBV15 to TRBJ1-5; D possibly corresponds to TRBD1 (5 bases). The CDR3 covers 18 residues. Germline V gene data show CDR1 as LNHNV and CDR2 as YYDKDF (reference sequence). Trimming removed 0 bases from V and 0 bases from J, with 15 bases in between.

This chain uses TRBV19 with TRBJ1-2, with TRBD1 as a possible D gene (5 bases). CDR3 length: 15 residues. The germline gives CDR1 LNHDA, CDR2 SQIVND (reference sequence). V was trimmed by 6 bases and J by 6 bases, leaving 20 bases between them. CDR3 loop: CASRVPGLSWNGYTF. DNA of the CDR3: TGTGCCAGTAGGGTCCCGGGACTTTCTTGGAATGGCTACACCTTC.

This clone was recorded once. The chain uses TRBV7-8 and TRBJ2-7; perhaps TRBD1 as D (5 bases). Germline values: CDR1 SGHVS, CDR2 FQNEAQ. CDR3 length: 13 amino acids. Trimming removed 3 bases from V and 5 bases from J, with 11 bases in between. CDR3 DNA sequence: TGTGCCAGCAGCTTTGGGGCCAAGGACGAGCAGTACTTC. Its protein is CASSFGAKDEQYF.

V gene TRBV28 combines with J gene TRBJ1-1; 8 positions agree with TRBD1. This CDR3 region has 17 residues. V was clipped by 6 bases and J by 4 bases; unmatched bases: 16. The germline V gene has CDR1 MDHEN and CDR2 SYDVKM. The chain's CDR3 is CASSPGTGGWEVTEAFF. Written as DNA, the CDR3 is TGTGCCAGCAGCCCTGGGACAGGAGGCTGGGAGGTCACTGAAGCTTTCTTT.

The V gene is TRBV15, the J gene TRBJ1-5; D perhaps matches TRBD1 (6 bases). The V gene's germline CDR1 is LNHNV and CDR2 YYDKDF (reference sequence). CDR3 length: 16 amino acids. Trimming removed 8 bases at V and 1 base at J, with 18 bases between. The CDR3 here is CATSPTGFLSNQPQHF. The CDR3 DNA reads TGTGCCACCTCCCCTACAGGGTTTCTAAGCAATCAGCCCCAGCATTTT.

This clone was counted once. The CDR3: CASSLDRGVGAFF. In nucleotides, the CDR3 is TGTGCCAGCAGTCTGGACAGGGGGGTAGGGGCTTTCTTT. The chain joins TRBV28 to TRBJ1-1; TRBD1 agrees at 10 bases. The CDR3 contains 13 residues. Germline trimming cut 5 bases from V and 11 bases from J; bases unmatched to any gene: 8. Looked up from germline, CDR1 is MDHEN and CDR2 is SYDVKM.

This chain joins TRBV28 and TRBJ2-6, with a possible D match to TRBD1 (5 bases). V lost 2 bases and J 1 base, leaving 15 bases between the germline ends. Per the germline V gene, CDR1 is MDHEN and CDR2 is SYDVKM. The length of the CDR3 is 18 residues. The CDR3 DNA is TGTGCCAGCAGTTTAAGGGTTGGCAGGGAATCTGGGGCCAACGTCCTGACTTTC. It specifies CASSLRVGRESGANVLTF.

A few counts support this clone. The chain carries TRBV4-3 and TRBJ1-1; D is unresolved. The CDR3 loop spans 13 amino acids. V was pared by 1 base and J by 1 base, with 4 bases between. Germline V gene sequence: CDR1 LGHNA, CDR2 YSLEER. CDR3 DNA: TGCGCCAGCAGCCAAGGCAGGAACACTGAAGCTTTCTTT. This codes for CASSQGRNTEAFF.